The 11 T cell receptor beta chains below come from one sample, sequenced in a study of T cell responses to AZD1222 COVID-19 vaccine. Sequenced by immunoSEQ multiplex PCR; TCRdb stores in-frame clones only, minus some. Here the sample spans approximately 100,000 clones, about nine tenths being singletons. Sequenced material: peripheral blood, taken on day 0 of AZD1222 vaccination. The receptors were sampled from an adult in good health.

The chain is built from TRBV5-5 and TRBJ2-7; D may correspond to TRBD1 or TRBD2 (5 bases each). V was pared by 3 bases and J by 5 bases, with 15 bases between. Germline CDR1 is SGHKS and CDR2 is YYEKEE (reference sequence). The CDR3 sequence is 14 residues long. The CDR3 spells CASSWAGGTDEQYF. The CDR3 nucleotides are TGTGCCAGCAGCTGGGCTGGGGGAACGGACGAGCAGTACTTC.

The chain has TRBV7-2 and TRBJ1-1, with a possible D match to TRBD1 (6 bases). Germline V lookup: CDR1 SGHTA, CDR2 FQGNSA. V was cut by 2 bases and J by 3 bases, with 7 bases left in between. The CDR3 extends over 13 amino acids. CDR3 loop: CASSLTGYTEAFF. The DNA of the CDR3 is TGTGCCAGCAGCTTAACAGGGTACACTGAAGCTTTCTTT.

The CDR3 loop reads CASSQGAGSYEQYF. DNA of the CDR3: TGTGCCAGCAGCCAAGGAGCAGGGTCCTACGAGCAGTACTTC. V is TRBV3-1 (or the pseudogene TRBV3-2) and J is TRBJ2-7, with TRBD1 as a possible D gene (5 bases). This CDR3 spans 14 amino acids. Trimming cost V 1 base and J 1 base, with 8 bases left between them. Germline V gives CDR1 LGHDT, CDR2 YNNKEL (reference sequence).

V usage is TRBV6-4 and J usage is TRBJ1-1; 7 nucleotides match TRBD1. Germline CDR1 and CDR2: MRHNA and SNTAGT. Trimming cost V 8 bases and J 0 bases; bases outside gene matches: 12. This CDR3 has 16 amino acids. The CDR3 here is CASGRFRGSMNTEAFF. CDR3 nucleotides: TGTGCCAGCGGCAGATTCAGGGGGAGTATGAACACTGAAGCTTTCTTT.

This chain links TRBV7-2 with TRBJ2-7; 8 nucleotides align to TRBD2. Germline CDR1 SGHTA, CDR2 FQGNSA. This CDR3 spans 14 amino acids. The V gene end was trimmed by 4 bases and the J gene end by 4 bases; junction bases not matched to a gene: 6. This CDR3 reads CASSSGLVGYEQYF. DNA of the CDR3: TGTGCCAGCAGCTCGGGACTAGTCGGTTACGAGCAGTACTTC.

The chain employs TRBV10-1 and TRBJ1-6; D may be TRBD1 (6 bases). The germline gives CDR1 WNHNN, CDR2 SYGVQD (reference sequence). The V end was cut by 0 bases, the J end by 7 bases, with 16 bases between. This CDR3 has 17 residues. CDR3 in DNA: TGCGCCAGCAGTGAGTCGAAAAAGGGGGTTTCGAATTCACCCCTCCACTTT. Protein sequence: CASSESKKGVSNSPLHF.

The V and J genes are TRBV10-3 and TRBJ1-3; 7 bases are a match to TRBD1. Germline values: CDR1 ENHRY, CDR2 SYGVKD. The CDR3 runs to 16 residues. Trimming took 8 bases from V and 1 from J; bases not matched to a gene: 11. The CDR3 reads CAIGEGPGGSGNTIYF. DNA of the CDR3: TGTGCCATCGGGGAGGGTCCAGGGGGATCTGGAAACACCATATATTTT.

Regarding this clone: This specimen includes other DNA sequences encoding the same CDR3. The CDR3 loop reads CASSVADRGHEQYF. CDR3 nucleotide sequence: TGTGCCAGCAGCGTAGCTGACAGGGGCCACGAGCAGTACTTC. This chain uses TRBV9 with TRBJ2-7; TRBD1 agrees at 8 bases. Germline loops: CDR1 SGDLS, CDR2 YYNGEE. Unmatched junction bases numbered 4, after V lost 0 bases and J lost 5 bases. CDR3 length equals 14 residues.

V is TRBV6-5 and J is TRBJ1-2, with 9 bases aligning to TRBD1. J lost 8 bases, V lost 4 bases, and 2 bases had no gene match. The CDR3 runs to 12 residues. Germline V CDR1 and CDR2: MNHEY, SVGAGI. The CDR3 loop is CASSWDRAGYTF. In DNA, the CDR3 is TGTGCCAGCAGTTGGGACAGGGCCGGCTACACCTTC.

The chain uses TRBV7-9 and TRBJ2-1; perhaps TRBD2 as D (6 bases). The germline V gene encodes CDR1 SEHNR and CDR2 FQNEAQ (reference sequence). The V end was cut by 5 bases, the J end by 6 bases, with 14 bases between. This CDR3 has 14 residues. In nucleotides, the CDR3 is TGTGCCAGCAGCCCTCCTCTAGCGCCCAATGAGCAGTTCTTC. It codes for CASSPPLAPNEQFF. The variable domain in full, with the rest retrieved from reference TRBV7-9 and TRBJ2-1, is DTGVSQNPRHKITKRGQNVTFRCDPISEHNRLYWYRQTLGQGPEFLTYFQNEAQLEKSRLLSDRFSAERPKGSFSTLEIQRTEQGDSAMYLCASSPPLAPNEQFFGPGTRLTVL.

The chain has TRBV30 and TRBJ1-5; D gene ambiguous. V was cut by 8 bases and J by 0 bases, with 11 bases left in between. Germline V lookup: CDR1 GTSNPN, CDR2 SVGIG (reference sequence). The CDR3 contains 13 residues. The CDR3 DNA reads TGTGCCGGGTCAAGGACTAGCAATCAGCCCCAGCATTTT. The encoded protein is CAGSRTSNQPQHF.